The rows below give T cell receptor beta chains drawn from one sample of a study of early T cells in non-severe SARS-CoV-2 infection. TCRdb used MiXCR to reprocess the 5' RACE reads, holding one entry per CDR3 protein. The sample yields some 21,000 distinct CDR3 sequences, less than 5% seen once. The sample taken for sequencing was whole blood. These receptors were obtained from an adult who was a healthcare worker with PCR-confirmed SARS-CoV-2 infection or an uninfected control (not recorded which). Both conserved end residues are part of each CDR3. D genes are given only for firm matches. Clone size is given as once, few, many, or a class for an expanded clone.

v_call	d_call	clone_size	j_call	cdr3_nt	cdr3_aa
TRBV7-6	TRBD2	many	TRBJ2-1	TGTGCCAGCAGCTTAAGTCCGCTGAAGCGGGAGGTGTATGAGCAGTTCTTC	CASSLSPLKREVYEQFF
TRBV12-3/TRBV12-4	-	medium-sized	TRBJ2-7	TGTGCCAGCAGTTTAGGGTACGAGCAGTACTTC	CASSLGYEQYF
TRBV6-2/TRBV6-3	TRBD1	many	TRBJ1-1	TGTGCCAGCAGAAGGACAGGGGGCTACACTGAAGCTTTCTTT	CASRRTGGYTEAFF
TRBV9	-	many	TRBJ1-5	TGTGCCAGCAGCGCCCAGGGAGAACAGCCCCAGCATTTT	CASSAQGEQPQHF
TRBV11-2	-	many	TRBJ1-1	TGTGCCAGCATCTTATGGGGAGAGTACGTCCCCACTGAAGCTTTCTTT	CASILWGEYVPTEAFF
TRBV6-5	TRBD2	many	TRBJ2-1	TGTGCCAGCAGCCTCTTAGCGGGGGCCGCTTACAATGAGCAGTTCTTC	CASSLLAGAAYNEQFF
TRBV12-3/TRBV12-4	TRBD1	medium-sized	TRBJ2-2	TGTGCCAGCGCTGTTCGGGACAGGGAAATCGGGGAGCTGTTTTTT	CASAVRDREIGELFF
TRBV27	TRBD2	many	TRBJ2-3	TGTGCCAGCAGTTTATCGGCGGGGGGGCCGTATACGCAGTATTTT	CASSLSAGGPYTQYF
TRBV7-6	TRBD1	many	TRBJ1-1	TGTGCCAGCAGCCTCAACCGACAGGGGGTAAAAGCTTTCTTT	CASSLNRQGVKAFF
TRBV7-9	TRBD1	many	TRBJ1-2	TGTGCCAGCAGCTTAGTGGCGGTCAGGCAGGGGGCCCGTCAGACCTTC	CASSLVAVRQGARQTF
TRBV20-1	TRBD1	many	TRBJ2-7	TGCAGTGCTAGAGCGTGGACAGGGGATCGTTCCGAGCAGTACTTC	CSARAWTGDRSEQYF
TRBV6-2/TRBV6-3	TRBD1	many	TRBJ1-6	TGTGCCAGCAGCCCCGGAGGGGGCGAGAGTTCACCCCTCCACTTT	CASSPGGGESSPLHF
TRBV7-2	-	many	TRBJ2-1	TGTGCCAGCAGCTTAGGACCAGCCAGCTACAATGAGCAGTTCTTC	CASSLGPASYNEQFF
TRBV30	TRBD1	many	TRBJ1-1	TGTGCCTGGAGTGACGGACAGGGTGTCACTGAAGCTTTCTTT	CAWSDGQGVTEAFF
TRBV6-5	TRBD2	few	TRBJ2-3	TGTGCCAGCAGTTGGGGCGGGGGGGCCGGAGATACGCAGTATTTT	CASSWGGGAGDTQYF